This T cell receptor beta chain was found in a study of shared clonotypes between healthy human individuals. Study summary: Sampling drew on donors who were a couple of women and three men aged 18 to 49. Researchers assigned three CD4 naive, three CD4 memory, two CD8 naive and one CD8 memory plate to each donor.

Every donor, a Caucasian adult, lived in Nashville, Tennessee. Comments on this clone: Its specificity is unknown.

The assay was immunoSEQ multiplex PCR, and TCRdb's table has in-frame clones only and misses some. The sample includes over a million clones, roughly 96% seen only once; the top ten take roughly 1.2%. Study-level findings and limits: Of the naive CD4 clonotypes, approximately 5% were shared across several donors.

In germline, CDR1 is SGDLS, CDR2 YYNGEE. This CDR3 has 17 amino acids. V gave up 4 bases and J gave up 5 bases, with 24 bases separating them. The chain has TRBV9 and TRBJ2-5; D possibly corresponds to TRBD2 (5 bases). Material for sequencing was naive CD4+ T cells sorted from blood. Subset meaning: CD45RA+ positively selected. The TCR was taken from a young man in good health. The CDR3 is CASSPRRPGSIAETQYF. CDR3 sequence (DNA): TGTGCCAGCAGCCCCAGGCGCCCGGGGTCGATAGCGGAGACCCAGTACTTC.